This TCR beta chain was documented in a study of shared clonotypes between healthy human individuals. Overall study: The donors, a couple of women and a few men, were aged 18 to 49. Study-wide results and caveats: The authors sampled blood alone, and tissue repertoires likely differ.

About this clone itself: The antigen remains undetermined.

Germline lookup yields CDR1 MNHNS and CDR2 SASEGT. This CDR3 has 15 residues. V lost 5 bases and J lost 1; bases outside the gene matches: 1. All participating donors were Caucasian adults from Nashville, Tennessee. Sorted-subset replicate PCRs used approximately 190 ng of genomic DNA. This amount corresponded to 30,000 to 35,000 T cell genomes. TCRdb keeps only in-frame clones here, not all; method: immunoSEQ multiplex PCR. The table includes some 1 million clones, around 75% detected once. The clonotype originates from a man aged 18 to 29 in good health. Sequenced sample: memory CD4+ T cells sorted from blood. Indicated subset: CD45RA-negative fraction. The chain is built from TRBV6-1 and TRBJ2-3, with 12 bases lining up with TRBD2. CDR3 coding DNA: TGTGCCAGCAGTCGACTAGCGGGAGGCACAGATACGCAGTATTTT. Protein: CASSRLAGGTDTQYF.